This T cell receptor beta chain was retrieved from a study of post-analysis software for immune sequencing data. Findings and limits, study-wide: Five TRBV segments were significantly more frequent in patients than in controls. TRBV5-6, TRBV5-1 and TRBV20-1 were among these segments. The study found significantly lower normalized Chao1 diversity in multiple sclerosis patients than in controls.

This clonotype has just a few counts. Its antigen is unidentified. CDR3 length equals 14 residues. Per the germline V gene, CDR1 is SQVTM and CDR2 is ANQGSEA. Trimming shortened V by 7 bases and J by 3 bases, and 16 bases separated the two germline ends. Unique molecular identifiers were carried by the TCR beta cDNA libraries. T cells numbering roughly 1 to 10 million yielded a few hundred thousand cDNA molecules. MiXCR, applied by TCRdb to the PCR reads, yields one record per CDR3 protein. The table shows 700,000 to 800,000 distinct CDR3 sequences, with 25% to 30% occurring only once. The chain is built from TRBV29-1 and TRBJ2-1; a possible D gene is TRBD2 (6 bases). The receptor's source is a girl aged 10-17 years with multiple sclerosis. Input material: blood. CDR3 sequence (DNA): TGCAGCGCCTCTAGCGAGAGCTACTACAATGAGCAGTTCTTC. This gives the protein CSASSESYYNEQFF.